The rows below give T cell receptor beta chains drawn from one sample of a study of response to subunit inactivated influenza vaccine. TCRdb re-derived calls from the RT-PCR reads in MiXCR, one entry per CDR3 protein. The repertoire holds over 650,000 distinct CDR3 sequences, with around a sixth as singletons. Specimen: PBMCs from blood, collected 5 days after vaccination. The receptor set was obtained from a man between 45 and 60 years old who received an inactivated influenza vaccine. Both conserved end residues are part of each CDR3. The D gene is left open where the match is weak. Not all rows give a size; the values are once, few, many and, for expanded clones, a class.

len: 15; abundance: .; v_gene: TRBV9; j_gene: TRBJ2-3; d_gene: .; CDR3nt: TGTGCCAGCAGCGTAGAGGGACCCAGGGTGGATACGCAGTATTTT; CDR3aa: CASSVEGPRVDTQYF
len: 16; abundance: few; v_gene: TRBV4-3; j_gene: TRBJ2-3; d_gene: .; CDR3nt: TGCGCCAGCAGCCAAGATAGAGGCGGGGGCCGGGGTACGCAGTATTTT; CDR3aa: CASSQDRGGGRGTQYF
len: 15; abundance: few; v_gene: TRBV20-1; j_gene: TRBJ2-3; d_gene: .; CDR3nt: TGCAGTGCTAGAGACAGGGGCGTCAGCACAGATACGCAGTATTTT; CDR3aa: CSARDRGVSTDTQYF
len: 14; abundance: .; v_gene: TRBV28; j_gene: TRBJ2-1; d_gene: .; CDR3nt: TGTGCCAGCAGTTTAGGGGGGACACTCGATGAGCAGTTCTTC; CDR3aa: CASSLGGTLDEQFF
len: 14; abundance: few; v_gene: TRBV5-5; j_gene: TRBJ1-1; d_gene: .; CDR3nt: TGTGCCAGCAGCTTGGTAGGGCAGATGCTTGAAGCTTTCTTT; CDR3aa: CASSLVGQMLEAFF
len: 10; abundance: .; v_gene: TRBV9; j_gene: TRBJ2-5; d_gene: .; CDR3nt: TGTGCCAGGACCAAAGAGACCCAGTACTTC; CDR3aa: CARTKETQYF
len: 13; abundance: few; v_gene: TRBV20-1; j_gene: TRBJ1-3; d_gene: .; CDR3nt: TGCAGTGCAGCCGGGATTTCTGGAAACACCATATATTTT; CDR3aa: CSAAGISGNTIYF
len: 16; abundance: .; v_gene: TRBV10-3; j_gene: TRBJ2-2; d_gene: .; CDR3nt: TGTGCCATCAGCCGAGATTTCGGGGGGAACACCGGGGAGCTGTTTTTT; CDR3aa: CAISRDFGGNTGELFF
len: 17; abundance: .; v_gene: TRBV7-2; j_gene: TRBJ2-7; d_gene: .; CDR3nt: TGTGCCAGCAGCTATAGGTCCCGGTTAGGGCAGTCCTACGAGCAGTACTTC; CDR3aa: CASSYRSRLGQSYEQYF
len: 16; abundance: .; v_gene: TRBV29-1; j_gene: TRBJ1-1; d_gene: .; CDR3nt: TGCAGCGTCCGCGGGGGCAGGGTCTTCATGAACACTGAAGCTTTCTTT; CDR3aa: CSVRGGRVFMNTEAFF
len: 15; abundance: .; v_gene: TRBV20-1; j_gene: TRBJ1-5; d_gene: TRBD1; CDR3nt: TGCAGTGCTCCACGACGACAGGGGGCCAATCAGCCCCAGCATTTT; CDR3aa: CSAPRRQGANQPQHF
len: 13; abundance: .; v_gene: TRBV20-1; j_gene: TRBJ1-5; d_gene: TRBD1; CDR3nt: TGCAGTGCCAGGGACAGGGCCAATCAGCCCCAGCATTTT; CDR3aa: CSARDRANQPQHF
len: 13; abundance: .; v_gene: TRBV7-2; j_gene: TRBJ1-2; d_gene: .; CDR3nt: TGTGCCACGTCGGTCCTATCTGACTATGGCTACACCTTC; CDR3aa: CATSVLSDYGYTF
len: 12; abundance: .; v_gene: TRBV29-1; j_gene: TRBJ2-3; d_gene: .; CDR3nt: TGCAGCGTTGATCGGGACACAGATACGCAGTATTTT; CDR3aa: CSVDRDTDTQYF
len: 16; abundance: few; v_gene: TRBV9; j_gene: TRBJ2-5; d_gene: TRBD2; CDR3nt: TGTGCCAGCAGCGTAGCTAGCGGGAGGTCATTGGAGACCCAGTACTTC; CDR3aa: CASSVASGRSLETQYF
len: 15; abundance: .; v_gene: TRBV14; j_gene: TRBJ1-3; d_gene: .; CDR3nt: TGTGCCAGCAGCCAAGTATGGGGTGCGGAAAACACCATATATTTT; CDR3aa: CASSQVWGAENTIYF
len: 13; abundance: .; v_gene: TRBV7-9; j_gene: TRBJ2-2; d_gene: .; CDR3nt: TGTGCCAGCAGCTTGGCAGGGAACGGGGAGCTGTTTTTT; CDR3aa: CASSLAGNGELFF
len: 15; abundance: many; v_gene: TRBV12-3/TRBV12-4; j_gene: TRBJ2-3; d_gene: TRBD2; CDR3nt: TGTGCCAGCAGTACGACTAGCCCAATCACAGATACGCAGTATTTT; CDR3aa: CASSTTSPITDTQYF
len: 15; abundance: .; v_gene: TRBV7-8; j_gene: TRBJ1-6; d_gene: .; CDR3nt: TGTGCCAGCAGCTTAACCAGGACAGAAAATTCACCCCTCCACTTT; CDR3aa: CASSLTRTENSPLHF
len: 14; abundance: .; v_gene: TRBV29-1; j_gene: TRBJ2-5; d_gene: TRBD1; CDR3nt: TGCAGCGTCAATGAACAGGGGTTACAAGAGACCCAGTACTTC; CDR3aa: CSVNEQGLQETQYF
len: 14; abundance: few; v_gene: TRBV7-6; j_gene: TRBJ2-7; d_gene: TRBD2; CDR3nt: TGTGCCAGCAGCGGACTAGCGGGAGTTCGCGAGCAGTACTTC; CDR3aa: CASSGLAGVREQYF
len: 16; abundance: .; v_gene: TRBV15; j_gene: TRBJ1-1; d_gene: .; CDR3nt: TGTGCCACCAGCAGAGATCATCCTGGGTTGAACACTGAAGCTTTCTTT; CDR3aa: CATSRDHPGLNTEAFF
len: 13; abundance: many; v_gene: TRBV5-1; j_gene: TRBJ2-5; d_gene: .; CDR3nt: TGCGCCAGCAGCGCCGACAGCGTGGAGACCCAGTACTTC; CDR3aa: CASSADSVETQYF
len: 16; abundance: few; v_gene: TRBV25-1; j_gene: TRBJ1-4; d_gene: .; CDR3nt: TGTGCCAGCAGTGAATTCGGGGCAGGGGTTAGGGAAAAACTGTTTTTT; CDR3aa: CASSEFGAGVREKLFF
len: 13; abundance: .; v_gene: TRBV7-9; j_gene: TRBJ2-7; d_gene: .; CDR3nt: TGTGCCAGCAGCTTCAACGGCGGGGAAGGGCAGTACTTC; CDR3aa: CASSFNGGEGQYF
len: 17; abundance: many; v_gene: TRBV20-1; j_gene: TRBJ2-1; d_gene: .; CDR3nt: TGCAGTGCTAGAGATCTTTACAGGACGCGCTCCTACAATGAGCAGTTCTTC; CDR3aa: CSARDLYRTRSYNEQFF
len: 13; abundance: .; v_gene: TRBV25-1; j_gene: TRBJ1-5; d_gene: .; CDR3nt: TGTGCCAGCAGTGAGGCGAGCAATCAGCCCCAGCATTTT; CDR3aa: CASSEASNQPQHF
len: 13; abundance: .; v_gene: TRBV28; j_gene: TRBJ2-1; d_gene: .; CDR3nt: TGTGCCAGCAGTCCCCCACTAGTGGTTGAGCAGTTCTTC; CDR3aa: CASSPPLVVEQFF
len: 14; abundance: .; v_gene: TRBV6-5; j_gene: TRBJ2-7; d_gene: .; CDR3nt: TGTGCCAGCAGTTACTCGGAGGGGTCCTACGAGCAGTACTTC; CDR3aa: CASSYSEGSYEQYF
len: 15; abundance: few; v_gene: TRBV4-2; j_gene: TRBJ2-7; d_gene: .; CDR3nt: TGTGCCAGCAGCCAACAAGTCGCCGGGGTCAACGAGCAGTACTTC; CDR3aa: CASSQQVAGVNEQYF
len: 16; abundance: few; v_gene: TRBV7-9; j_gene: TRBJ2-1; d_gene: .; CDR3nt: TGTGCCAGCAGCCCTATACAGGGCCCCGACTACAATGAGCAGTTCTTC; CDR3aa: CASSPIQGPDYNEQFF
len: 13; abundance: .; v_gene: TRBV15; j_gene: TRBJ2-7; d_gene: .; CDR3nt: TGTGCCACCAGCACTGGGACGGGAACTTGGCAGTACTTC; CDR3aa: CATSTGTGTWQYF
len: 13; abundance: few; v_gene: TRBV6-1; j_gene: TRBJ1-2; d_gene: .; CDR3nt: TGTGCCAGCAGGGGCGGAGTAAGCTATGGCTACACCTTC; CDR3aa: CASRGGVSYGYTF
len: 14; abundance: few; v_gene: TRBV7-2; j_gene: TRBJ2-1; d_gene: .; CDR3nt: TGTGCCAGCAGCTCCGGAGGGCCAGGCCCTGAGCAGTTCTTC; CDR3aa: CASSSGGPGPEQFF
len: 14; abundance: .; v_gene: TRBV20-1; j_gene: TRBJ1-2; d_gene: .; CDR3nt: TGCAGTGCTAGATTGGACGGGAATAACTATGGCTACACCTTC; CDR3aa: CSARLDGNNYGYTF
len: 12; abundance: few; v_gene: TRBV30; j_gene: TRBJ2-7; d_gene: .; CDR3nt: TGTGCCTGGAGCGAAACAGGGAGCGAGCAGTACTTC; CDR3aa: CAWSETGSEQYF
len: 13; abundance: .; v_gene: TRBV18; j_gene: TRBJ1-5; d_gene: .; CDR3nt: TGTGCCAGCTCACCACTGGGGGACCAGCCCCAGCATTTT; CDR3aa: CASSPLGDQPQHF
len: 14; abundance: .; v_gene: TRBV7-2; j_gene: TRBJ2-7; d_gene: .; CDR3nt: TGTGCCAGCACCATACGGCGGGACTCCTACGAGCAGTACTTC; CDR3aa: CASTIRRDSYEQYF
len: 14; abundance: .; v_gene: TRBV29-1; j_gene: TRBJ1-2; d_gene: .; CDR3nt: TGCAGCGTTGAGGGTAATCGGCGTAACTATGGCTACACCTTC; CDR3aa: CSVEGNRRNYGYTF
len: 17; abundance: few; v_gene: TRBV9; j_gene: TRBJ2-1; d_gene: TRBD2; CDR3nt: TGTGCCAGCAGCGTAACCTCTGGGCTAGCGGGAAACAATGAGCAGTTCTTC; CDR3aa: CASSVTSGLAGNNEQFF
len: 13; abundance: .; v_gene: TRBV27; j_gene: TRBJ2-1; d_gene: .; CDR3nt: TGTGCCAGCAGTTGGGCCCCGGGGTTTGAGCAGTTCTTC; CDR3aa: CASSWAPGFEQFF
len: 13; abundance: few; v_gene: TRBV20-1; j_gene: TRBJ1-1; d_gene: .; CDR3nt: TGCAGTGCTAGAGCCAGGAGGGGCACTGAAGCTTTCTTT; CDR3aa: CSARARRGTEAFF
len: 15; abundance: few; v_gene: TRBV4-1; j_gene: TRBJ1-4; d_gene: TRBD1; CDR3nt: TGCGCCAGCAGCCATGGACAGGGGGCGCGTGAAAAACTGTTTTTT; CDR3aa: CASSHGQGAREKLFF
len: 13; abundance: many; v_gene: TRBV20-1; j_gene: TRBJ1-5; d_gene: .; CDR3nt: TGCAGTGCTAGGGAATCGGGCAATCAGCCCCAGCATTTT; CDR3aa: CSARESGNQPQHF
len: 17; abundance: many; v_gene: TRBV7-9; j_gene: TRBJ2-7; d_gene: TRBD2; CDR3nt: TGTGCCAGCAGCCAGAAGAGAGGGACTAGCGGCGACTACGAGCAGTACTTC; CDR3aa: CASSQKRGTSGDYEQYF
len: 17; abundance: .; v_gene: TRBV6-1; j_gene: TRBJ2-5; d_gene: TRBD2; CDR3nt: TGTGCCAGCAGTCAGGCCAGTTTCGTGGGGGGGACGGAGACCCAGTACTTC; CDR3aa: CASSQASFVGGTETQYF
len: 17; abundance: .; v_gene: TRBV24-1; j_gene: TRBJ2-2; d_gene: TRBD2; CDR3nt: TGTGCCACCAGTGATTGGGGACTAGCGGGAGTTCCCGGGGAGCTGTTTTTT; CDR3aa: CATSDWGLAGVPGELFF
len: 13; abundance: .; v_gene: TRBV20-1; j_gene: TRBJ2-3; d_gene: .; CDR3nt: TGCAGTGCTAGAGAGGGCAACACAGATACGCAGTATTTT; CDR3aa: CSAREGNTDTQYF
len: 15; abundance: .; v_gene: TRBV29-1; j_gene: TRBJ2-3; d_gene: TRBD2; CDR3nt: TGCAGCGTTGAAGGGCTAGCGGGAGAGGTAGATACGCAGTATTTT; CDR3aa: CSVEGLAGEVDTQYF
len: 12; abundance: many; v_gene: TRBV7-2; j_gene: TRBJ2-3; d_gene: .; CDR3nt: TGTGCCAGCAGACTGTATGGTGAAACGCAGTATTTT; CDR3aa: CASRLYGETQYF
len: 13; abundance: .; v_gene: TRBV6-2/TRBV6-3; j_gene: TRBJ2-3; d_gene: .; CDR3nt: TGTGCCAGCAGTTACAGTTCGACCACCCGATGGTATTTT; CDR3aa: CASSYSSTTRWYF
len: 13; abundance: .; v_gene: TRBV29-1; j_gene: TRBJ2-1; d_gene: .; CDR3nt: TGCAGCGTTAAGCGCATCCTATTTAATGAGCAGTTCTTC; CDR3aa: CSVKRILFNEQFF
len: 15; abundance: few; v_gene: TRBV28; j_gene: TRBJ2-7; d_gene: TRBD2; CDR3nt: TGTGCCAGCAGTTTCGCGGGAGGGCCTTCCTACGAGCAGTACTTC; CDR3aa: CASSFAGGPSYEQYF
len: 15; abundance: few; v_gene: TRBV12-3/TRBV12-4; j_gene: TRBJ2-7; d_gene: .; CDR3nt: TGTGCCAGCAGGTTGGGGGCGGGAGCAGCCTACGAGCAGTACTTC; CDR3aa: CASRLGAGAAYEQYF
len: 15; abundance: .; v_gene: TRBV20-1; j_gene: TRBJ2-1; d_gene: TRBD2; CDR3nt: TGCAGTGCTAGTCTCGGGACTAGCGGGAGCAATGAGCAGTTCTTC; CDR3aa: CSASLGTSGSNEQFF